A selection of T cell receptor beta chains follows, all from one sample in a study of cytomegalovirus exposure and HLA in healthy donors. Using immunoSEQ multiplex PCR, the repertoire was profiled, and TCRdb retains in-frame clones only, with some absent. Here the sample spans some 120,000 clones, 65% to 80% being singletons. Material for sequencing was PBMCs. The receptors shown here come from a human donor in good health. The CDR3 runs from the conserved cysteine through the conserved F or W. A D gene is named only where the DNA matches it firmly. Clone sizes are given selectively: once, few, many, or a class where the clone is expanded.

>.|.|TRBJ1-3|TRBV4-1
CASSPWGGSNSGNTIYF
TGCGCCAGCAGCCCTTGGGGGGGCAGCAACTCTGGAAACACCATATATTTT
>TRBD1|.|TRBJ1-6|TRBV7-9
CATGTGGLENSPLHF
TGTGCCACCGGGACAGGGGGCTTGGAGAATTCACCCCTCCACTTT
>.|.|TRBJ1-6|TRBV6-5
CASIPGSSYNSPLHF
TGTGCCAGCATCCCGGGAAGCTCCTATAATTCACCCCTCCACTTT
>.|.|TRBJ1-3|TRBV6-1
CASSEGRGNTIYF
TGTGCCAGCAGTGAAGGCAGGGGAAACACCATATATTTT
>TRBD1|.|TRBJ1-1|TRBV27
CASSFGTGGTEAFF
TGTGCCAGCAGTTTTGGGACAGGGGGCACTGAAGCTTTCTTT
>.|.|TRBJ1-3|TRBV2
CASRDSSGNTIYF
TGTGCCAGCAGGGACAGCTCTGGAAACACCATATATTTT
>TRBD1|.|TRBJ1-3|TRBV5-5
CASSLGLQGTGNTIYF
TGTGCCAGCAGCTTGGGGCTACAGGGGACTGGAAACACCATATATTTT
>.|.|TRBJ1-2|TRBV7-9
CSSSFGVGSYGYTF
TGTTCCAGCAGCTTCGGGGTGGGCTCTTATGGCTACACCTTC
>TRBD1|few|TRBJ1-1|TRBV9
CASSVSQGATEAFF
TGTGCCAGCAGCGTTTCACAGGGGGCAACTGAAGCTTTCTTT
>TRBD2|.|TRBJ2-1|TRBV6-5
CASSLIAGAYNEQFF
TGTGCCAGCAGTTTGATAGCGGGGGCGTATAATGAGCAGTTCTTC